These 27 T cell receptor beta chains originate from one sample sequenced in a study of shared clonotypes between healthy human individuals. Measured with immunoSEQ multiplex PCR; TCRdb has only the in-frame clones, and not every one. The sample shows 1,100,000 or so clones, approximately 80% of them seen only once. The specimen sequenced was memory CD4+ T cells from PBMCs. Subset specified: CD45RA-negative fraction. Receptor source: a man aged 18 to 35 in good health. Some clones in this sample may be carry-over from other donors' samples.

The genes are TRBV6-1 and TRBJ1-3, with TRBD1 matching over 7 bases. The CDR3 extends over 17 amino acids. Germline CDR1 reads MNHNS; CDR2 reads SASEGT. The J segment lost 0 bases and the V segment lost 4 bases, leaving 9 bases of the junction unmatched. The CDR3 region is CASSAWDSTSSGNTIYF. CDR3 DNA: TGTGCCAGCAGTGCTTGGGACAGTACTAGCTCTGGAAACACCATATATTTT.

V and J are TRBV7-3 and TRBJ1-1; D is undetermined. V shed 2 bases and J shed 5 bases, with 9 bases lying between them. Germline V gene sequence: CDR1 SGHTA, CDR2 FQGTGA. The length of the CDR3 is 13 residues. For the CDR3, the DNA is TGTGCCAGCAGCTTAGGCCCCGTAACTGAAGCTTTCTTT. It encodes CASSLGPVTEAFF.

This chain uses TRBV19 with TRBJ2-1, with TRBD2 identical over 8 bases. This CDR3 comprises 16 residues. The ends lost 6 bases at V and 9 bases at J; junction bases unmatched: 16. The germline gives CDR1 LNHDA, CDR2 SQIVND (reference sequence). CDR3 sequence reads: CASSPPGTRTLSEQFF. The CDR3 DNA follows: TGTGCCAGTAGCCCTCCCGGGACTAGAACCTTGAGTGAGCAGTTCTTC.

This chain links TRBV28 with TRBJ2-1, with D unresolved. The V end lost 3 bases, the J end lost 2 bases, and 5 bases lay between the germline ends. This CDR3 spans 13 amino acids. CDR1 is MDHEN and CDR2 is SYDVKM in the germline V gene. CDR3 amino acids: CASSFGAYNEQFF. CDR3 in DNA: TGTGCCAGCAGTTTCGGTGCCTACAATGAGCAGTTCTTC.

The V gene is TRBV18, the J gene TRBJ1-5; D may be TRBD1 (5 bases). The ends were cut back, 4 bases at V and 4 bases at J, with 11 bases in the middle. Germline V lookup: CDR1 KGHSH, CDR2 LQKENI. The CDR3 loop spans 14 amino acids. CDR3: CASSRQGVNQPQHF. CDR3 coding DNA: TGTGCCAGCTCACGGCAGGGAGTAAATCAGCCCCAGCATTTT.

The rearrangement joins TRBV5-4 to TRBJ1-5; D unclear. This CDR3 spans 12 amino acids. Germline CDR1 is SGHNT and CDR2 is YYREEE (reference sequence). Trimming removed 1 base from V and 7 bases from J, with 6 bases in between. CDR3 in DNA: TGTGCCAGCAGCTTGCCGGGGCAGCCCCAGCATTTT. Translating it yields CASSLPGQPQHF.

This rearrangement joins TRBV15 to TRBJ2-1; the D is unclear. V lost 4 bases to trimming and J lost 6 bases, with 22 bases between them. Germline CDR1 LNHNV, CDR2 YYDKDF (reference sequence). The CDR3 runs to 17 residues. In DNA form, the CDR3 reads TGTGCCACCAGCACCTTTAAATCTTCTAGTTCCCCCAATGAGCAGTTCTTC. Its translation is CATSTFKSSSSPNEQFF.

The count of this clone is one. This chain's CDR3 is CASSQPGLGTNEQYF. As DNA, the CDR3 is TGTGCCAGCAGCCAACCCGGACTAGGAACAAACGAGCAGTACTTC. The chain carries TRBV4-2 and TRBJ2-7; TRBD2 matches 7 bases. This CDR3 spans 15 amino acids. Germline trimming cut 2 bases from V and 5 bases from J; bases unmatched to any gene: 9. CDR1 and CDR2 (germline): LGHNA, YNFKEQ.

The gene calls are TRBV2 and TRBJ1-1, with D tentatively TRBD1 (5 bases). Per germline, CDR1 SNHLY and CDR2 FYNNEI. This CDR3 has 14 residues. V lost 7 bases and J 2 bases, leaving 14 bases between the germline ends. The CDR3 protein is CASIRQGGNTEAFF. The CDR3 coding sequence is TGTGCCAGCATCCGCCAGGGCGGTAACACTGAAGCTTTCTTT.

The V and J genes are TRBV7-2 and TRBJ1-1; D is unresolved. Between the trimmed V and J ends, which lost 5 bases and 1 base, there was a span of 8 bases. In germline, CDR1 is SGHTA, CDR2 FQGNSA. This CDR3 contains 13 residues. CDR3 protein: CASSNGPNTEAFF. The CDR3 region has the DNA TGTGCCAGCAGCAACGGGCCGAACACTGAAGCTTTCTTT. Filled out from reference TRBV7-2 and TRBJ1-1, the complete variable domain reads GAGVSQSPSNKVTEKGKDVELRCDPISGHTALYWYRQSLGQGLEFLIYFQGNSAPDKSGLPSDRFSAERTGGSVSTLTIQRTQQEDSAVYLCASSNGPNTEAFFGQGTRLTVV.

This rearrangement joins TRBV7-2 to TRBJ2-7, with 7 bases lining up with TRBD1. The CDR3 extends over 15 amino acids. The germline CDR1 and CDR2 sequences are SGHTA and FQGNSA. The V and J ends lost 5 bases and 1 base, in that order; junction bases with no gene match: 8. CDR3 loop: CASSKGQIGSYEQYF. As DNA, the CDR3 is TGTGCCAGCAGCAAGGGACAGATAGGGTCCTACGAGCAGTACTTC.

The chain is built from TRBV7-9 and TRBJ2-1; D is uncertain. Germline CDR1 reads SEHNR; CDR2 reads FQNEAQ (reference sequence). CDR3 length equals 12 residues. Trimming took off 4 bases at V and 9 bases at J, with 10 bases between the two ends. The CDR3 loop reads CASSSDFSEQFF. In DNA form, the CDR3 reads TGTGCCAGCAGCTCAGACTTCAGTGAGCAGTTCTTC.

V and J are TRBV18 and TRBJ2-5; 8 bases align to TRBD2. Germline lookup yields CDR1 KGHSH and CDR2 LQKENI. With V trimmed by 0 bases and J by 5 bases, 5 bases remained unmatched. The CDR3 sequence is 15 residues long. This CDR3 is CASSPPSGSGETQYF. CDR3 DNA: TGTGCCAGCTCACCACCCAGCGGGAGTGGGGAGACCCAGTACTTC.

This clone was observed at least ten times. The chain carries TRBV4-1 and TRBJ1-3; 8 bases match TRBD1. Germline CDR1 reads MGHRA; CDR2 reads YSYEKL. After removal of 4 bases from V and 0 bases from J, the junction contained 5 bases not matched to a gene. The CDR3 spans 16 residues. CDR3 in DNA: TGCGCCAGCAGCCTCGACAGGGGTTCCTCTGGAAACACCATATATTTT. It translates to CASSLDRGSSGNTIYF.

The rearrangement joins TRBV7-9 to TRBJ1-2; the match to TRBD1 covers 8 bases. The CDR3 loop spans 18 amino acids. V trimming: 5 bases; J trimming: 4 bases; junction bases outside the gene matches: 18. The germline gives CDR1 SEHNR, CDR2 FQNEAQ (reference sequence). The CDR3 DNA reads as TGTGCCAGCAGCGACCTGTGGGCAGGGGGCTCTCCCTCCTATGGCTACACCTTC. Residues: CASSDLWAGGSPSYGYTF.

A single count supports this clone. The chain combines TRBV29-1 with TRBJ2-5, with D unclear. CDR1 and CDR2 (germline): SQVTM, ANQGSEA. V was cut by 3 bases and J by 0 bases, with 8 bases left in between. CDR3 length: 13 amino acids. CDR3 nucleotide sequence: TGCAGCGTTGATCTGGTCTACCAAGAGACCCAGTACTTC. Protein sequence: CSVDLVYQETQYF.

The chain carries TRBV4-2 and TRBJ1-2; TRBD1 is a possible D gene (5 bases). This CDR3 is built from 15 residues. V lost 5 bases, J lost 0 bases, and 13 bases lay in between. Germline V CDR1 and CDR2: LGHNA, YNFKEQ. The chain's CDR3 is CASSYSGTANYGYTF. The CDR3 DNA sequence: TGTGCCAGCAGCTACTCTGGGACCGCTAACTATGGCTACACCTTC.

The chain recombines TRBV6-1 with TRBJ2-3; TRBD2 agrees at 11 bases. The ends lost 0 bases at V and 3 bases at J; junction bases unmatched: 5. Germline V CDR1 and CDR2: MNHNS, SASEGT. The CDR3 covers 17 residues. CDR3: CASSEALAGGGTDTQYF. As DNA, the CDR3 is TGTGCCAGCAGTGAAGCGCTAGCGGGAGGTGGTACAGATACGCAGTATTTT.

The chain uses TRBV10-3 and TRBJ2-6; D gene unclear. Germline CDR1 ENHRY, CDR2 SYGVKD. The CDR3 is made up of 15 amino acids. With 0 bases removed from V and 2 bases from J, the gap between germline ends came to 5 bases. CDR3: CAISESLAGANVLTF. The CDR3 coding sequence is TGTGCCATCAGTGAGTCCCTCGCTGGGGCCAACGTCCTGACTTTC.

The V and J genes are TRBV11-2 and TRBJ1-4; unclear D gene. V was pared by 2 bases and J by 8 bases, with 9 bases between. The CDR3 length is 13 residues. CDR1 and CDR2 (germline): SGHAT, FQNNGV. As DNA, the CDR3 is TGTGCCAGCAGCTTAAACGCCGCAGAAAAACTGTTTTTT. It is translated as CASSLNAAEKLFF. The variable domain in full, with the rest retrieved from reference TRBV11-2 and TRBJ1-4, is EAGVAQSPRYKIIEKRQSVAFWCNPISGHATLYWYQQILGQGPKLLIQFQNNGVVDDSQLPKDRFSAERLKGVDSTLKIQPAKLEDSAVYLCASSLNAAEKLFFGSGTQLSVL.

This chain uses TRBV6-5 with TRBJ1-2, with 7 bases that match TRBD1. Trimming cost V 3 bases and J 8 bases; bases outside gene matches: 12. This CDR3 has 15 residues. Germline CDR1 and CDR2: MNHEY and SVGAGI. CDR3 nucleotide sequence: TGTGCCAGCAGTTATCTAAGCCGACGGACAGGAGGCTACACCTTC. Translated: CASSYLSRRTGGYTF.

This clone appeared once. The chain recombines TRBV5-1 with TRBJ2-1, with 12 bases lining up with TRBD2. The CDR3 runs 16 residues. The J segment lost 6 bases and the V segment lost 0 bases, leaving 4 bases of the junction unmatched. Germline-derived CDR1 and CDR2 are SGHRS and YFSETQ. CDR3 DNA sequence: TGCGCCAGCAGCTTGGCCCTAGCGGGGGGGGCCAATGAGCAGTTCTTC. Translation gives CASSLALAGGANEQFF.

This sequence joins TRBV5-6 and TRBJ2-1; 7 positions match TRBD1. V shed 6 bases, J shed 0 bases, and the junction held 9 bases outside the gene matches. The CDR3 runs 16 residues. CDR1 and CDR2 (germline): SGHDT, YYEEEE. This CDR3 reads CASTEQGRTSYNEQFF. DNA for the CDR3: TGTGCCAGCACCGAACAGGGGCGGACCTCCTACAATGAGCAGTTCTTC. Drawing the rest from reference TRBV5-6 and TRBJ2-1, the complete variable domain is DAGVTQSPTHLIKTRGQQVTLRCSPKSGHDTVSWYQQALGQGPQFIFQYYEEEERQRGNFPDRFSGHQFPNYSSELNVNALLLGDSALYLCASTEQGRTSYNEQFFGPGTRLTVL.

This chain uses TRBV6-1 with TRBJ2-3; a weak D match, TRBD2 (6 bases). The V gene lost 7 bases and the J gene lost 4 bases, with 15 bases spanning the gap. This CDR3 is 14 amino acids long. Germline V gene sequence: CDR1 MNHNS, CDR2 SASEGT. CDR3 DNA sequence: TGTGCCAGCAATCCACCCGGCGGGGCAGATACGCAGTATTTT. Translation: CASNPPGGADTQYF.

In this sample, this clone turned up many times. Other DNA variants within this sample encode the same CDR3. This sequence joins TRBV18 and TRBJ1-1, with a weak D call TRBD1 (6 bases). The CDR3 extends over 14 amino acids. The V gene's germline CDR1 is KGHSH and CDR2 LQKENI. The V end lost 3 bases, the J end lost 3 bases, and 11 bases lay between the germline ends. The CDR3 reads CASSPGGQDTEAFF. The CDR3 DNA reads as TGTGCCAGCTCACCGGGGGGGCAGGACACTGAAGCTTTCTTT.

This clone was detected a few times. The CDR3 protein is CASSSSRGRWTEAFF. In DNA form, the CDR3 reads TGTGCCAGCAGTTCATCTAGGGGCAGGTGGACTGAAGCTTTCTTT. V is TRBV28 and J is TRBJ1-1; maybe TRBD1 (5 bases). V was clipped by 4 bases and J by 5 bases, with 17 bases between them. Per germline, CDR1 MDHEN and CDR2 SYDVKM. The CDR3 runs to 15 residues.

CDR3 nucleotides: TGTGCCAGCAGCTACCGACAGGAGCCTGAAAAACTGTTTTTT. This codes for CASSYRQEPEKLFF. This chain connects TRBV7-9 to TRBJ1-4, with a tentative D call TRBD1 (6 bases). Trimming pared 4 bases from V and 7 bases from J, leaving 13 bases between. The CDR3 is 14 amino acids. Germline lookup yields CDR1 SEHNR and CDR2 FQNEAQ (reference sequence).